These 5 T cell receptor beta chains originate from one sample sequenced in a study of blood T cell repertoires in COVID-19. TCRdb's table, derived via immunoSEQ multiplex PCR, lists solely in-frame clones and lacks some. The sample shows about 260,000 clones, 88% of them seen only once. Sample: PBMCs or T cells enriched from blood (not recorded which). These receptors came from a woman aged 40 to 50 who had been exposed to COVID-19.

CDR3 bases: TGTGCCAGCAGCTCATCCGGGAGCAGAACCGGGGAGCTGTTTTTT. Protein sequence: CASSSSGSRTGELFF. The gene calls are TRBV7-7 and TRBJ2-2; TRBD2 might be the D (6 bases). This CDR3 comprises 15 residues. Deletions cut 4 bases from V and 5 bases from J, with 14 bases between. The germline V gene has CDR1 SSHAT and CDR2 FNYEAQ (reference sequence).

The genes are TRBV6-5 and TRBJ1-3, with no clear D. V was pared by 2 bases and J by 2 bases, with 13 bases between. The CDR3 is 16 amino acids. Germline V gene lookup returns CDR1 MNHEY and CDR2 SVGAGI. The CDR3 sequence is CASSYAKRAAGNTIYF. DNA of the CDR3: TGTGCCAGCAGTTACGCGAAGAGGGCAGCTGGAAACACCATATATTTT.

V gene TRBV14 combines with J gene TRBJ2-1, with D possibly TRBD1 on 6 matching bases. The CDR3 has 15 residues. The germline V gene has CDR1 SGHDN and CDR2 FVKESK. Trimming took 4 bases from V and 0 from J, leaving 10 bases between them. CDR3 sequence reads: CASSPQGSSYNEQFF. CDR3 DNA: TGTGCCAGCAGCCCCCAGGGGAGCTCCTACAATGAGCAGTTCTTC.

V and J are TRBV5-4 and TRBJ1-1; TRBD1 is a possible D gene (6 bases). The ends were cut back, 4 bases at V and 3 bases at J, with 7 bases in the middle. The germline CDR1 and CDR2 sequences are SGHNT and YYREEE (reference sequence). CDR3 length equals 12 residues. The CDR3: CASSGQHTEAFF. CDR3 in DNA: TGTGCCAGCAGCGGACAGCACACTGAAGCTTTCTTT.

J is TRBJ1-5 and V is TRBV28; D call uncertain. The length of the CDR3 is 16 residues. The germline CDR1 and CDR2 sequences are MDHEN and SYDVKM. Trimming stripped 5 bases from V and 0 bases from J, with 14 bases between. The CDR3, as DNA: TGTGCCAGCAGTCCCTCGGGGAGGGATAGCAATCAGCCCCAGCATTTT. It codes for CASSPSGRDSNQPQHF.